The 30 T cell receptor beta chains below were found in one sample sequenced in a study of T cell changes during pregnancy in multiple sclerosis. Some clones are missing from TCRdb's copy, which holds only in-frame ones; the method was immunoSEQ multiplex PCR. The sample shows roughly 52,000 clones, 85% to 95% of them seen only once. Sample: CD4+ T cells from peripheral blood mononuclear cells, taken in the third trimester of pregnancy. The receptors here all came from a female donor with multiple sclerosis, enrolled in a pregnancy study.

V is TRBV4-2 and J is TRBJ2-2; D gene unclear. This CDR3 region has 14 residues. The V and J ends lost 0 bases and 6 bases respectively, with 8 bases between them. Germline values: CDR1 LGHNA, CDR2 YNFKEQ. The CDR3 sequence is CASSQDFRAGELFF. Written as DNA, the CDR3 is TGTGCCAGCAGCCAAGATTTTAGAGCCGGGGAGCTGTTTTTT.

The genes are TRBV28 and TRBJ2-3; 12 bases fit TRBD2. The V and J ends lost 5 bases and 11 bases, in that order; junction bases with no gene match: 14. The V gene's germline CDR1 is MDHEN and CDR2 SYDVKM. This CDR3 comprises 16 residues. The CDR3 loop reads CASSTLAGGPLGGQYF. In nucleotides, the CDR3 is TGTGCCAGCAGTACCCTAGCGGGAGGGCCCCTAGGGGGGCAGTATTTT.

This chain connects TRBV29-1 to TRBJ1-2, with D hard to call. There are 10 residues in the CDR3. Germline V gene lookup returns CDR1 SQVTM and CDR2 ANQGSEA. V lost 5 bases, J lost 8 bases, and 9 bases lay in between. The CDR3 loop reads CSVNEYGYTF. CDR3 coding DNA: TGCAGCGTTAATGAGTACGGCTACACCTTC.

The chain has TRBV5-1 and TRBJ1-6; D is undetermined. Germline CDR1 reads SGHRS; CDR2 reads YFSETQ. The CDR3 is 16 amino acids. Trimming left V 0 bases short and J 0 bases short, with 7 bases between. CDR3 nucleotides: TGCGCCAGCAGCTTGGGTCGGAGCTCCTATAATTCACCCCTCCACTTT. This gives the protein CASSLGRSSYNSPLHF.

CDR3 DNA: TGTGCCAGCAGCGCATCGGGACTAGCGGGGGACTACGAGCAGTACTTC. Translated: CASSASGLAGDYEQYF. The chain is built from TRBV11-2 and TRBJ2-7, with 14 nucleotides matching TRBD2. J lost 3 bases, V lost 5 bases, and 6 bases had no gene match. This CDR3 region has 16 residues. From germline, CDR1 is SGHAT and CDR2 FQNNGV. The variable domain in full, completed from reference TRBV11-2 and TRBJ2-7, reads EAGVAQSPRYKIIEKRQSVAFWCNPISGHATLYWYQQILGQGPKLLIQFQNNGVVDDSQLPKDRFSAERLKGVDSTLKIQPAKLEDSAVYLCASSASGLAGDYEQYFGPGTRLTVT.

The rearrangement joins TRBV6-5 to TRBJ1-3; no clear D. Germline V gene lookup returns CDR1 MNHEY and CDR2 SVGAGI. There are 12 residues in the CDR3. V was cut by 7 bases and J by 1 base, with 5 bases left in between. CDR3 DNA: TGTGCCAGCACGGGTTCTGGAAACACCATATATTTT. Translation: CASTGSGNTIYF.

This clone appeared a single time. The chain employs TRBV2 and TRBJ2-1; D is possibly TRBD2 (6 bases). CDR1 and CDR2 (germline): SNHLY, FYNNEI. V was cut by 8 bases and J by 4 bases, with 15 bases left in between. This CDR3 region has 14 residues. The CDR3, as DNA: TGTGCCAGCCGCTCCCGGGACTCTTACAATGAGCAGTTCTTC. This codes for CASRSRDSYNEQFF.

The chain combines TRBV6-1 with TRBJ1-4, with D possibly TRBD1 on 6 matching bases. Between the trimmed V and J ends, which lost 2 bases and 3 bases, there was a span of 16 bases. The germline CDR1 and CDR2 sequences are MNHNS and SASEGT. The CDR3 spans 17 residues. The CDR3: CASSESSTGSANEKLFF. In DNA, the CDR3 is TGTGCCAGCAGTGAATCAAGCACAGGGTCCGCTAATGAAAAACTGTTTTTT.

The genes are TRBV6-1 and TRBJ2-2; tentative D call: TRBD2 (6 bases). CDR1 and CDR2 (germline): MNHNS, SASEGT. The CDR3 covers 14 residues. Trimming shortened V by 7 bases and J by 7 bases, and 16 bases separated the two germline ends. The DNA of the CDR3 is TGTGCCAGCACCCGGGACTCCTGGGGCGGGGAGCTGTTTTTT. Protein sequence: CASTRDSWGGELFF.

The chain links TRBV6-5 to TRBJ2-1; weak D call: TRBD2 (5 bases). The CDR3 spans 15 residues. Between the trimmed V and J ends, which lost 0 bases and 7 bases, there was a span of 13 bases. CDR1 and CDR2 from the germline V gene are MNHEY and SVGAGI. The CDR3 is CASSYSRSRGNEQFF. The CDR3 bases are TGTGCCAGCAGTTACTCGAGGTCCCGGGGAAATGAGCAGTTCTTC.

CDR3 sequence: CASSQGLAGGPRDEQFF. As DNA, the CDR3 is TGCGCCAGCAGCCAAGGACTAGCGGGGGGGCCGAGGGATGAGCAGTTCTTC. The gene calls are TRBV4-1 and TRBJ2-1; the match to TRBD2 covers 14 bases. CDR3 size: 17 residues. CDR1 MGHRA and CDR2 YSYEKL come from the germline V gene. V was pared by 1 base and J by 8 bases, with 7 bases of the junction left unmatched.

V usage is TRBV10-1 and J usage is TRBJ2-1, with 12 positions matching TRBD2. V was pared by 0 bases and J by 7 bases, with 1 base of the junction left unmatched. CDR1 is WNHNN, CDR2 SYGVQD, per germline (reference sequence). This CDR3 is 15 amino acids long. CDR3 in DNA: TGCGCCAGCAGTGAGTCGACTAGCGGGAGAAATGAGCAGTTCTTC. Translation: CASSESTSGRNEQFF.

The V gene is TRBV15, the J gene TRBJ2-7, with D possibly matching TRBD1 (5 bases). Germline V gene lookup returns CDR1 LNHNV and CDR2 YYDKDF (reference sequence). This CDR3 region has 13 residues. V was shortened by 1 base and J by 3 bases, with 7 bases between the two germline ends. The CDR3, as DNA: TGTGCCACCAGCAGAGTTGACAGCTACGAGCAGTACTTC. It is translated as CATSRVDSYEQYF.

V and J are TRBV11-2 and TRBJ1-2, with D possibly TRBD1 on 5 matching bases. The CDR3 contains 14 residues. Trimming left V 3 bases short and J 0 bases short, with 8 bases between. Per the germline V gene, CDR1 is SGHAT and CDR2 is FQNNGV. The DNA of the CDR3 is TGTGCCAGCAGCTTTACAGGCGCTAACTATGGCTACACCTTC. This codes for CASSFTGANYGYTF.

The rearrangement joins TRBV19 to TRBJ2-1; 9 positions agree with TRBD2. The CDR3 sequence is 16 residues long. Losses at the gene ends were 9 bases for V and 8 bases for J; bases not matched to a gene: 17. The germline CDR1 and CDR2 sequences are LNHDA and SQIVND (reference sequence). CDR3 nucleotide sequence: TGTGCCAGCCGGGATAGCGGGAGACCTGGGGTACATGAGCAGTTCTTC. Translation gives CASRDSGRPGVHEQFF.

The CDR3 DNA reads as TGTGCCTGGAGTTCGGACAGGGCGAAGCAGTTCTTC. Residues: CAWSSDRAKQFF. The rearrangement uses TRBV30 and TRBJ2-1, with 8 bases lining up with TRBD1. After removal of 2 bases from V and 11 bases from J, the junction contained 5 bases not matched to a gene. CDR1 and CDR2 (germline): GTSNPN, SVGIG (reference sequence). The CDR3 covers 12 residues.

This chain connects TRBV5-1 to TRBJ2-1, with 8 bases identical to TRBD1. V shed 1 base, J shed 6 bases, and the junction held 6 bases outside the gene matches. CDR1 and CDR2 (germline): SGHRS, YFSETQ. The CDR3 is 15 residues long. CDR3 sequence: CASSLMGQGANEQFF. In DNA, the CDR3 is TGCGCCAGCAGCTTGATGGGGCAGGGGGCCAATGAGCAGTTCTTC. Based on the CDR3 plus reference TRBV5-1 and TRBJ2-1, the full variable domain is KAGVTQTPRYLIKTRGQQVTLSCSPISGHRSVSWYQQTPGQGLQFLFEYFSETQRNKGNFPGRFSGRQFSNSRSEMNVSTLELGDSALYLCASSLMGQGANEQFFGPGTRLTVL.

V is TRBV5-1 and J is TRBJ1-5; TRBD1 is a possible D gene (5 bases). The germline gives CDR1 SGHRS, CDR2 YFSETQ. This CDR3 is built from 17 residues. Deletions cut 2 bases from V and 7 bases from J, with 22 bases between. CDR3 residues: CASSFQETPGLEQPQHF. The CDR3 DNA sequence: TGCGCCAGCAGCTTTCAAGAAACCCCAGGGTTGGAACAGCCCCAGCATTTT.

There are a few counts of this clone. CDR3 DNA sequence: TGTGCCAGCACCACGGACAGAGCCGCTGGCTACACCTTC. Translated: CASTTDRAAGYTF. The chain has TRBV6-5 and TRBJ1-2; tentative D call: TRBD1 (6 bases). The CDR3 loop spans 13 amino acids. Deletions cut 7 bases from V and 7 bases from J, with 16 bases between. Looked up from germline, CDR1 is MNHEY and CDR2 is SVGAGI.

A few counts support this clone. The V and J genes are TRBV10-3 and TRBJ1-2, with 7 bases lining up with TRBD1. Germline trimming cut 3 bases from V and 5 bases from J; bases unmatched to any gene: 3. The CDR3 is 13 residues long. CDR1 ENHRY and CDR2 SYGVKD come from the germline V gene. The CDR3 loop reads CAISDGQAYGYTF. The CDR3 DNA is TGTGCCATCAGTGACGGACAGGCGTATGGCTACACCTTC.

The rearrangement links TRBV10-3 to TRBJ2-1, with 8 bases that match TRBD1. Losses at the gene ends were 3 bases for V and 11 bases for J; bases not matched to a gene: 9. Germline loops: CDR1 ENHRY, CDR2 SYGVKD. CDR3 size: 14 residues. CDR3 DNA: TGTGCCATCAGTGAACTTTTGACAGGGGACCAGCAGTTCTTC. It translates to CAISELLTGDQQFF.

V is TRBV30 and J is TRBJ1-5; TRBD1 agrees at 7 bases. The V gene end was trimmed by 3 bases and the J gene end by 2 bases; junction bases not matched to a gene: 10. The CDR3 is made up of 16 amino acids. The germline V gene encodes CDR1 GTSNPN and CDR2 SVGIG (reference sequence). The chain's CDR3 is CAWRQPTGTGNQPQHF. CDR3 nucleotide sequence: TGTGCCTGGAGACAACCTACCGGGACAGGCAATCAGCCCCAGCATTTT.

This chain connects TRBV18 to TRBJ1-2, with a weak D call TRBD1 (5 bases). The germline V gene encodes CDR1 KGHSH and CDR2 LQKENI. Trimming cost V 0 bases and J 6 bases, with 11 bases left between them. The CDR3 runs 14 residues. For the CDR3, the DNA is TGTGCCAGCTCACCACCGGGGCCGGACAATGGCTACACCTTC. Encoded protein: CASSPPGPDNGYTF. Drawing the rest from reference TRBV18 and TRBJ1-2, the complete variable domain is NAGVMQNPRHLVRRRGQEARLRCSPMKGHSHVYWYRQLPEEGLKFMVYLQKENIIDESGMPKERFSAEFPKEGPSILRIQQVVRGDSAAYFCASSPPGPDNGYTFGSGTRLTVV.

This clone was recorded once. This chain connects TRBV5-1 to TRBJ2-3, with D perhaps matching TRBD2 (5 bases). CDR1 SGHRS and CDR2 YFSETQ come from the germline V gene. The length of the CDR3 is 16 residues. Trimming removed 0 bases from V and 0 bases from J, with 11 bases in between. Written as DNA, the CDR3 is TGCGCCAGCAGCTTGGCCAGACGGGGAAGCACAGATACGCAGTATTTT. Its protein is CASSLARRGSTDTQYF.

The chain recombines TRBV27 with TRBJ2-3, with 10 bases matching TRBD2. Trimming took 6 bases from V and 4 from J; bases not matched to a gene: 19. Per the germline V gene, CDR1 is MNHEY and CDR2 is SMNVEV (reference sequence). The CDR3 consists of 19 residues. The CDR3 DNA sequence: TGTGCCAGCAGCTTTTCCCCCCGGCTAGCGGGAGTGGTGGCAGATACGCAGTATTTT. It translates to CASSFSPRLAGVVADTQYF.

This sequence joins TRBV7-2 and TRBJ1-1, with D tentatively TRBD1 (5 bases). The germline V gene has CDR1 SGHTA and CDR2 FQGNSA. The CDR3 is made up of 15 amino acids. Trimming cost V 5 bases and J 4 bases, with 17 bases left between them. The CDR3 region has the DNA TGTGCCAGCAGCCCGCAAGCGGGGGAGTCCACTGAAGCTTTCTTT. Translated: CASSPQAGESTEAFF.

This sequence joins TRBV28 and TRBJ1-3; D might be TRBD1 (6 bases). In germline, CDR1 is MDHEN, CDR2 SYDVKM. V was trimmed by 0 bases and J by 4 bases, leaving 13 bases between them. CDR3 length equals 16 residues. Here the CDR3 DNA reads TGTGCCAGCAGTTTATGGATACAGGGCCAAGGAAACACCATATATTTT. Protein sequence: CASSLWIQGQGNTIYF.

The count of this clone is one. The V call is TRBV30, the J call TRBJ1-5, with a weak D call TRBD1 (6 bases). CDR3 length equals 13 residues. The V gene lost 1 base and the J gene lost 7 bases, with 11 bases spanning the gap. Germline V gene lookup returns CDR1 GTSNPN and CDR2 SVGIG (reference sequence). The CDR3 coding sequence is TGTGCCTGGAGTGCCACAGGGAGCCAGCCCCAGCATTTT. It encodes CAWSATGSQPQHF. Combining the CDR3 with reference TRBV30 and TRBJ1-5 gives the whole variable domain SQTIHQWPATLVQPVGSPLSLECTVEGTSNPNLYWYRQAAGRGLQLLFYSVGIGQISSEVPQNLSASRPQDRQFILSSKKLLLSDSGFYLCAWSATGSQPQHFGDGTRLSIL.

This chain joins TRBV2 and TRBJ2-7; D remains unclear. The CDR3 runs 15 residues. V shed 2 bases and J shed 4 bases, with 15 bases lying between them. The germline gives CDR1 SNHLY, CDR2 FYNNEI. The CDR3 spells CASSERARLSYEQYF. CDR3 in DNA: TGTGCCAGCAGTGAACGTGCCAGACTCTCATACGAGCAGTACTTC.

The chain joins TRBV19 to TRBJ2-5, with 8 bases lining up with TRBD2. The trim removed 6 bases at V and 7 bases at J, leaving 13 bases unmatched. The CDR3 is made up of 15 amino acids. The germline CDR1 and CDR2 sequences are LNHDA and SQIVND (reference sequence). CDR3 sequence reads: CASSPGTSRMGTQYF. The CDR3 DNA reads TGTGCCAGTAGCCCTGGGACTAGTCGGATGGGGACCCAGTACTTC.